The clone carrying this T cell receptor (beta chain) was found once. All recovered Cohort 3 donors got two negative PCRs, got clearance, or saw symptom resolution. This CDR3 is built from 16 residues. Germline lookup yields CDR1 MDHEN and CDR2 SYDVKM. V gave up 6 bases and J gave up 0 bases; unmatched junction bases: 8. This sample was included in a study of blood T cell repertoires in COVID-19. Study-wide background: The samples span acute and convalescent COVID-19 from the United States, Italy and Spain.

Original methodology: Quantification of nucleated cells was approximated via reference gene primer amplification. This table comes from immunoSEQ multiplex PCR, and its TCRdb copy is limited to in-frame clones, with some not included. V and J calls plus clone size are reproduced from that table; the DNA served to infer D and trimming. The sample lists 300,000 or so clones; about 88% were seen once. This TCR came from a man aged 55 to 70 who had recovered from COVID-19. This sequence joins TRBV28 and TRBJ1-2; 9 bases agree with TRBD1. The specimen was PBMCs or T cells enriched from blood (not recorded which). The CDR3 bases are TGTGCCAGCAGCCGAGGGGACAGGGATACTAACTATGGCTACACCTTC. Its translation is CASSRGDRDTNYGYTF.